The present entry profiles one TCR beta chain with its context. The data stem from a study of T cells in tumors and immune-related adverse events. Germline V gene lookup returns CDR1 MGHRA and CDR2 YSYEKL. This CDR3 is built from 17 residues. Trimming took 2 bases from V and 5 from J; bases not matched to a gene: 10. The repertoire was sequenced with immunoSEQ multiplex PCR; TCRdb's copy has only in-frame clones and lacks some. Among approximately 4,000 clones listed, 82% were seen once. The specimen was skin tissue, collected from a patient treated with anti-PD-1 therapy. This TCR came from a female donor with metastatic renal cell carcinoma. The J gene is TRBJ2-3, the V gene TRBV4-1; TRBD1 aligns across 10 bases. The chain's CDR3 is CASSQSEGQGFVDTQYF. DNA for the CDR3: TGCGCCAGCAGCCAATCCGAGGGACAGGGGTTTGTAGATACGCAGTATTTT.